The clone carrying this T cell receptor (beta chain) was counted once. These data originate in a study of blood T cell repertoires in COVID-19. Only in-frame clones appear in the TCRdb table, and some are missing; sequencing was by immunoSEQ multiplex PCR. The sample lists approximately 140,000 clones; about 83% were seen once. CDR3 length: 14 amino acids. Germline-derived CDR1 and CDR2 are SEHNR and FQNEAQ (reference sequence). With V trimmed by 6 bases and J by 9 bases, 8 bases remained unmatched. The sequencing sample was made of peripheral blood. The V gene is TRBV7-9, the J gene TRBJ1-6; 7 bases match TRBD1. The clonotype originates from a man aged 40-49 years with active or convalescent COVID-19. The CDR3: CASRFTGEVSPLHF. The CDR3, as DNA: TGTGCCAGCAGATTTACAGGGGAGGTTTCACCCCTCCACTTT.